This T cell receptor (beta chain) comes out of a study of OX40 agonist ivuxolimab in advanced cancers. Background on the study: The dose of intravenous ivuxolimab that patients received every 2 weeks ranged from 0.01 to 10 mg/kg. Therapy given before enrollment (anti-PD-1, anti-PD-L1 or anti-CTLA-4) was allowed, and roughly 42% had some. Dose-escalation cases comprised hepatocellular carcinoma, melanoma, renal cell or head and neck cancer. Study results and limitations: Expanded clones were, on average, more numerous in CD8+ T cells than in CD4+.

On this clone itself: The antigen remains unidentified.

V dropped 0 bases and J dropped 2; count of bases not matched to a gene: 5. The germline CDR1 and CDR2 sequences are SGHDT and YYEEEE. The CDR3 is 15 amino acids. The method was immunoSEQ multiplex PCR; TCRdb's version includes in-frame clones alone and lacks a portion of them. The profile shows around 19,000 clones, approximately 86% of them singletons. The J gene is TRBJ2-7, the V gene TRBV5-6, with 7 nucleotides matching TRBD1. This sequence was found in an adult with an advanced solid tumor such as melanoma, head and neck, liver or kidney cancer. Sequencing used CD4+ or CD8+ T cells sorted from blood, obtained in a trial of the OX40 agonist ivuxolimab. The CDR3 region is CASSLDPQGAYEQYF. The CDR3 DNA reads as TGTGCCAGCAGCTTGGATCCCCAGGGGGCCTACGAGCAGTACTTC.